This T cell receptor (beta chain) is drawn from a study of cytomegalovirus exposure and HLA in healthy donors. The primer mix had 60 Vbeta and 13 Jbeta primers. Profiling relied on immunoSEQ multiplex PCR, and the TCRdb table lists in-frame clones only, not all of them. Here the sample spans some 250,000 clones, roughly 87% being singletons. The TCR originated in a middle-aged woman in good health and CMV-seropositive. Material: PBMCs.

CDR3 region: CASSYPPSDRVKTKNIQYF. For the CDR3, the DNA is TGTGCCAGCAGTTACCCCCCCTCTGACAGGGTTAAAACCAAAAACATTCAGTACTTC. V is TRBV6-7 and J is TRBJ2-4, with 7 bases fitting TRBD1. TRBV6-7 carries the ORF label, with uncertain function. The CDR3 totals 19 residues. V dropped 2 bases and J dropped 2; count of bases not matched to a gene: 15.